These T cell receptor beta chains were read from a single sample in a study of cytomegalovirus exposure and HLA in healthy donors. The method was immunoSEQ multiplex PCR; TCRdb's version includes in-frame clones alone and lacks a portion of them. Its table records approximately 30,000 clones. Sequencing was done on a sample of PBMCs. Source of these receptors: a woman in her forties in good health and CMV-seropositive. The CDR3 runs from the conserved cysteine through the conserved F or W. The D gene is left open where the match is weak.

d_gene: TRBD2; j_gene: TRBJ2-1; v_gene: TRBV7-2; CDR3aa: CASSLALWRTSGRANEQFF; CDR3nt: TGTGCCAGCAGCTTAGCGCTATGGCGGACTAGCGGGAGGGCGAATGAGCAGTTCTTC
d_gene: TRBD1; j_gene: TRBJ1-2; v_gene: TRBV5-1; CDR3aa: CASSLAGTVQEGYTF; CDR3nt: TGCGCCAGCAGCTTGGCCGGGACAGTACAGGAGGGCTACACCTTC
d_gene: .; j_gene: TRBJ2-7; v_gene: TRBV19; CDR3aa: CASSIVQAPYEQYF; CDR3nt: TGTGCCAGTAGTATAGTACAGGCCCCCTACGAGCAGTACTTC
d_gene: .; j_gene: TRBJ2-7; v_gene: TRBV7-8; CDR3aa: CASSFEFTGSPPRYEQYF; CDR3nt: TGTGCCAGCAGCTTCGAATTTACAGGGAGTCCCCCCCGCTACGAGCAGTACTTC
d_gene: .; j_gene: TRBJ1-2; v_gene: TRBV9; CDR3aa: CASSVDNNYGYTF; CDR3nt: TGTGCCAGCAGCGTTGACAATAACTATGGCTACACCTTC
d_gene: TRBD1; j_gene: TRBJ1-4; v_gene: TRBV6-1; CDR3aa: CASSGYDRALEKLFF; CDR3nt: TGTGCCAGCAGTGGATACGACAGGGCGCTTGAAAAACTGTTTTTT
d_gene: .; j_gene: TRBJ2-7; v_gene: TRBV11-3; CDR3aa: CASSLAGFSYEQYF; CDR3nt: TGTGCCAGCAGCTTAGCGGGGTTCTCCTACGAGCAGTACTTC
d_gene: TRBD2; j_gene: TRBJ2-7; v_gene: TRBV5-1; CDR3aa: CASSWGTSDDYEQYF; CDR3nt: TGCGCCAGCAGCTGGGGAACTAGCGATGACTACGAGCAGTACTTC
d_gene: .; j_gene: TRBJ2-7; v_gene: TRBV9; CDR3aa: CASSAQKELRSTYEQYF; CDR3nt: TGTGCCAGCAGCGCCCAAAAGGAGCTCCGGTCTACCTACGAGCAGTACTTC
d_gene: .; j_gene: TRBJ2-3; v_gene: TRBV4-3; CDR3aa: CASSQRRGGQYF; CDR3nt: TGCGCCAGCAGCCAGCGACGGGGAGGGCAGTATTTT
d_gene: .; j_gene: TRBJ2-7; v_gene: TRBV6-1; CDR3aa: CASSVGGETYEQYF; CDR3nt: TGTGCCAGCAGTGTAGGGGGGGAAACCTACGAGCAGTACTTC
d_gene: TRBD1; j_gene: TRBJ1-4; v_gene: TRBV7-6; CDR3aa: CASSSGQDNEKLFF; CDR3nt: TGTGCCAGCAGCTCCGGACAGGATAATGAAAAACTGTTTTTT
d_gene: .; j_gene: TRBJ2-7; v_gene: TRBV18; CDR3aa: CASSPPGTRYEQYF; CDR3nt: TGTGCCAGCTCACCACCCGGGACACGCTACGAGCAGTACTTC
d_gene: .; j_gene: TRBJ1-1; v_gene: TRBV28; CDR3aa: CASVDRNTEAFF; CDR3nt: TGTGCCAGCGTTGACAGGAACACTGAAGCTTTCTTT
d_gene: TRBD1; j_gene: TRBJ1-1; v_gene: TRBV5-6; CDR3aa: CASSLWDRYTEAFF; CDR3nt: TGTGCCAGCAGCTTGTGGGACAGATACACTGAAGCTTTCTTT
d_gene: TRBD2; j_gene: TRBJ2-2; v_gene: TRBV7-7; CDR3aa: CASSLGLANTGELFF; CDR3nt: TGTGCCAGCAGCTTGGGACTAGCGAACACCGGGGAGCTGTTTTTT
d_gene: .; j_gene: TRBJ1-5; v_gene: TRBV11-2; CDR3aa: CASSWGAYSNQPQHF; CDR3nt: TGTGCCAGCAGCTGGGGAGCGTATAGCAATCAGCCCCAGCATTTT
d_gene: TRBD1; j_gene: TRBJ2-7; v_gene: TRBV4-3; CDR3aa: CASSRRTGGSYEQYF; CDR3nt: TGCGCCAGCAGCCGTAGGACAGGGGGTTCCTACGAGCAGTACTTC
d_gene: .; j_gene: TRBJ1-1; v_gene: TRBV7-9; CDR3aa: CASSLVQGNTEAFF; CDR3nt: TGTGCCAGCAGCTTAGTCCAGGGGAACACTGAAGCTTTCTTT
d_gene: .; j_gene: TRBJ2-7; v_gene: TRBV7-9; CDR3aa: CASSLSNAHEQYF; CDR3nt: TGTGCCAGCAGCCTCTCTAACGCACACGAGCAGTACTTC
d_gene: TRBD1; j_gene: TRBJ1-2; v_gene: TRBV5-1; CDR3aa: CASSSIDPGQGYGYTF; CDR3nt: TGCGCCAGCAGCTCGATAGACCCGGGACAGGGGTATGGCTACACCTTC
d_gene: .; j_gene: TRBJ2-3; v_gene: TRBV5-6; CDR3aa: CASSLELAQRVDTQYF; CDR3nt: TGTGCCAGCAGCTTGGAATTAGCGCAACGTGTAGATACGCAGTATTTT
d_gene: TRBD1; j_gene: TRBJ1-2; v_gene: TRBV5-6; CDR3aa: CASSFTGGADYGYTF; CDR3nt: TGTGCCAGCAGCTTCACAGGGGGAGCGGACTATGGCTACACCTTC
d_gene: TRBD2; j_gene: TRBJ2-1; v_gene: TRBV7-2; CDR3aa: CASSLVGTSVQFF; CDR3nt: TGTGCCAGCAGCTTAGTGGGGACTAGTGTGCAGTTCTTC
d_gene: TRBD1; j_gene: TRBJ1-1; v_gene: TRBV2; CDR3aa: CASSADRGGPEAFF; CDR3nt: TGTGCCAGCAGTGCCGACAGGGGAGGGCCTGAAGCTTTCTTT
d_gene: TRBD2; j_gene: TRBJ2-2; v_gene: TRBV6-1; CDR3aa: CASSVLAGGLGNTGELFF; CDR3nt: TGTGCCAGCAGTGTACTAGCGGGAGGTCTAGGAAACACCGGGGAGCTGTTTTTT
d_gene: TRBD1; j_gene: TRBJ2-6; v_gene: TRBV18; CDR3aa: CASSPRDSGGGANVLTF; CDR3nt: TGTGCCAGCTCACCCCGGGACAGTGGAGGTGGGGCCAACGTCCTGACTTTC
d_gene: .; j_gene: TRBJ1-1; v_gene: TRBV18; CDR3aa: CASSPGGASEAFF; CDR3nt: TGTGCCAGCTCACCAGGGGGGGCCTCTGAAGCTTTCTTT
d_gene: .; j_gene: TRBJ2-7; v_gene: TRBV6-5; CDR3aa: CASSYSVRFSYEQYF; CDR3nt: TGTGCCAGCAGTTACTCGGTGAGGTTCTCCTACGAGCAGTACTTC
d_gene: TRBD1; j_gene: TRBJ2-7; v_gene: TRBV27; CDR3aa: CASSPRGQGAREQYF; CDR3nt: TGTGCCAGCAGTCCTCGGGGACAGGGGGCCAGGGAGCAGTACTTC